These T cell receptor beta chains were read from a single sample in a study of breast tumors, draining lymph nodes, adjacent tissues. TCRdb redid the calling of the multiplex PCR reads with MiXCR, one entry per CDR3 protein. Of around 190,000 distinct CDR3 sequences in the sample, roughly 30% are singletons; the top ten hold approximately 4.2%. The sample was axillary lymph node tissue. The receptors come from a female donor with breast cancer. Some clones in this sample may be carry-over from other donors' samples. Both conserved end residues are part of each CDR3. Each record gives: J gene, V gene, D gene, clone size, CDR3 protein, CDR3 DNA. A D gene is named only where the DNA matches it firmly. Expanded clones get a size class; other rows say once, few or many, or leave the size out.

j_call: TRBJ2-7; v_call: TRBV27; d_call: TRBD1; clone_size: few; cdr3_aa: CASTLVQGNEQYF; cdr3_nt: TGTGCCAGCACCCTTGTACAGGGGAACGAGCAGTACTTC
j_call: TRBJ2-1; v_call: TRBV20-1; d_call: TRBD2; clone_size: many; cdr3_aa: CSALGLAVSSYNEQFF; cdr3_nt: TGCAGTGCCCTAGGACTAGCGGTGAGCTCCTACAATGAGCAGTTCTTC
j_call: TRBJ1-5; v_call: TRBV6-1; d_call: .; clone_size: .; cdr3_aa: CASSQGNRYSNQPQHF; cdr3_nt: TGTGCCAGCAGTCAAGGTAACAGGTATAGCAATCAGCCCCAGCATTTT
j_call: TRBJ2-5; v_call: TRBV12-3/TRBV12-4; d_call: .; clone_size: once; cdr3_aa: CASSRGVATQYF; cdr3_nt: TGTGCCAGCAGCCGGGGAGTAGCGACCCAGTACTTC
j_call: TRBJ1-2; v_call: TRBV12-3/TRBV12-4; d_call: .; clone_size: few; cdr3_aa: CASSFGATNYGYTF; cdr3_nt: TGTGCCAGCAGTTTCGGGGCCACCAACTATGGCTACACCTTC
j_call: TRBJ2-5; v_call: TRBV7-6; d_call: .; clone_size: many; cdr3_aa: CASSSAWQGLETQYF; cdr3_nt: TGTGCCAGCAGCTCCGCATGGCAGGGGCTGGAGACCCAGTACTTC
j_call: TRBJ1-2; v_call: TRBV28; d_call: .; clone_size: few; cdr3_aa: CASSLWVSGDNYGYTF; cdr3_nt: TGTGCCAGCAGTTTATGGGTTTCGGGAGATAACTATGGCTACACCTTC
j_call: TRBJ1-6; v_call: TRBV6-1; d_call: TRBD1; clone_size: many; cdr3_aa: CASSARDRKNSPLHF; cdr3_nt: TGTGCCAGCAGCGCTAGGGACAGGAAGAATTCACCCCTCCACTTT
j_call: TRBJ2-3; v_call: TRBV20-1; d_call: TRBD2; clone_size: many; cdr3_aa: CSAARTSGGTDTQYF; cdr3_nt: TGCAGTGCCGCGAGGACTAGCGGTGGCACAGATACGCAGTATTTT
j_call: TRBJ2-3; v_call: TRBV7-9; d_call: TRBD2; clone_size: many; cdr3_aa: CASSGTSISTDTQYF; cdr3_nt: TGTGCCAGCAGCGGGACTAGCATTAGCACAGATACGCAGTATTTT
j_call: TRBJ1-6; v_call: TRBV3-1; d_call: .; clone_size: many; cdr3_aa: CASSQDQGGRHLRF; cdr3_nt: TGTGCCAGCAGCCAAGATCAAGGGGGACGCCACCTCCGGTTT
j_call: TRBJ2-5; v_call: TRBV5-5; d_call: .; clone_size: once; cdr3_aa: CASSFYICSANRANDQETQYF; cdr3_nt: .
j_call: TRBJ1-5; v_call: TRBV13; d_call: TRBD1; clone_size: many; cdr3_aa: CASSSGTGKFSNQPQHF; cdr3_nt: TGTGCCAGCAGTTCCGGGACAGGGAAGTTTAGCAATCAGCCCCAGCATTTT
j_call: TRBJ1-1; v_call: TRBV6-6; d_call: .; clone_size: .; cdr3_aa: CASSKGAGPAFF; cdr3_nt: TGTGCCAGCAGTAAAGGGGCAGGTCCAGCTTTCTTT
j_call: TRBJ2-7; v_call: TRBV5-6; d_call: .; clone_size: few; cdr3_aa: CASSPLGTAYEQYF; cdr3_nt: TGTGCCAGCAGCCCGCTCGGGACGGCCTACGAGCAGTACTTC
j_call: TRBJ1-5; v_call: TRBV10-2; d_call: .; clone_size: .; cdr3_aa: CASSVSWAQPQHF; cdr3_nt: TGCGCCAGCAGTGTGAGTTGGGCTCAGCCCCAGCATTTT
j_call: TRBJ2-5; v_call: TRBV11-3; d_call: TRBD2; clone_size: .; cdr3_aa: CASSSSGTSKYQETQYF; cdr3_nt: TGTGCCAGCAGCTCGAGCGGGACTAGCAAGTACCAAGAGACCCAGTACTTC
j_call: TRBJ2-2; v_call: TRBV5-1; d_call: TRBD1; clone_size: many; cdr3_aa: CASSPNRGEDTGELFF; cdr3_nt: TGCGCCAGCAGCCCCAACAGGGGGGAGGACACCGGGGAGCTGTTTTTT
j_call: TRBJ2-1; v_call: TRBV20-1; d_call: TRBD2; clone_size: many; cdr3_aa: CSARDSSGRPSSYNEQFF; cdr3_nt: TGCAGTGCTAGAGATTCTAGCGGGAGGCCAAGCTCCTACAATGAGCAGTTCTTC
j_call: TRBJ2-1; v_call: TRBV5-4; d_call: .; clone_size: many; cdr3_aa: CASSLKGPGEQFF; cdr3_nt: TGTGCCAGCAGCTTGAAGGGACCGGGTGAGCAGTTCTTC